A selection of T cell receptor beta chains follows, all from one sample in a study of cytomegalovirus exposure and HLA in healthy donors. The method was immunoSEQ multiplex PCR; TCRdb's version includes in-frame clones alone and lacks a portion of them. The table shows over 150,000 clones, with more than 65% occurring only once. Sequencing was carried out using PBMCs. Receptors originate from a woman between 25 and 40 years old in good health and CMV-seropositive. CDR3s include the opening cysteine and the closing phenylalanine or tryptophan. The D gene is left open where the match is weak. Some rows have no size entry. The others give once, few or many, or a class for an expanded clone.

cdr3_length j_call d_call v_call clone_size cdr3_nt cdr3_aa
15 TRBJ1-3 TRBD1 TRBV19 . TGTGCCACCCACAGGGGATGGTCGACTGGAAACACCATATATTTT CATHRGWSTGNTIYF
15 TRBJ2-1 . TRBV5-5 . TGTGCCAGCAGCTTGCCAGCGGTGTCCTACAATGAGCAGTTCTTC CASSLPAVSYNEQFF
16 TRBJ2-7 TRBD2 TRBV11-2 . TGTGCCAGCAGCGTTCTATTAGCGGGAGCGACTTACGAGCAGTACTTC CASSVLLAGATYEQYF
14 TRBJ2-3 TRBD2 TRBV27 few TGTGCCAGCACCCCGGGAGGGAGCACAGATACGCAGTATTTT CASTPGGSTDTQYF
16 TRBJ1-6 . TRBV27 . TGTGCCAGCAGTGCCCTGAGAGGGGGTTATAATTCACCCCTCCACTTT CASSALRGGYNSPLHF
16 TRBJ1-3 TRBD1 TRBV5-6 few TGTGCCAGCAGCTTAGACAGGGGCCTCTCTGGAAACACCATATATTTT CASSLDRGLSGNTIYF
16 TRBJ1-2 . TRBV15 . TGTGCCACCAGCAGAGATCGAGGAGGCTCGAACTATGGCTACACCTTC CATSRDRGGSNYGYTF
15 TRBJ2-5 TRBD2 TRBV11-2 few TGTGCCAGCAGCTTATCCCGGGAGGAGCAAGAGACCCAGTACTTC CASSLSREEQETQYF
14 TRBJ2-2 TRBD2 TRBV27 . TGTGCCAGCAGTTGGGGGGGGAACACCGGGGAGCTGTTTTTT CASSWGGNTGELFF
13 TRBJ2-1 TRBD2 TRBV6-5 . TGTGCCAGCGGGCGGGGGGCCTACAATGAGCAGTTCTTC CASGRGAYNEQFF
15 TRBJ2-1 TRBD1 TRBV7-6 . TGTGCCAGCAGCCTCGCCGGGACAGGGAACAATGAGCAGTTCTTC CASSLAGTGNNEQFF
16 TRBJ2-5 TRBD1 TRBV19 . TGTGCCAGTAGTATAGATTCCTCGGGACAGGGTGAGACCCAGTACTTC CASSIDSSGQGETQYF
16 TRBJ2-7 TRBD2 TRBV6-1 . TGTGCCAGCAGTGGGGCGGGACTAGCGGGGACCTACGAGCAGTACTTC CASSGAGLAGTYEQYF
13 TRBJ2-7 TRBD2 TRBV28 . TGTGCCAGCAGCCATAGCGGGACTAACGAGCAGTACTTC CASSHSGTNEQYF
16 TRBJ1-5 TRBD1 TRBV5-1 few TGCGCCAGCAGCTCCGCGACAGGGGGAGGCAATCAGCCCCAGCATTTT CASSSATGGGNQPQHF
17 TRBJ1-4 . TRBV5-6 once TGTGCCAGCAGCATCTCCCCGACAGGCCAGGCGTACGAAAAACTGTTTTTT CASSISPTGQAYEKLFF
14 TRBJ2-1 TRBD2 TRBV28 . TGTGCCAGCAGTCCCCGACTAGCGGGATGCCCAACGGTCTTC CASSPRLAGCPTVF
14 TRBJ1-5 . TRBV5-6 . TGTGCCAGCAGCTTCAGAGCGGGCAATCAGCCCCAGCATTTT CASSFRAGNQPQHF
16 TRBJ2-3 TRBD2 TRBV5-1 once TGCGCCAGCAGCCCCCGGGTGGTAGCGGGGACAGATACGCAGTATTTT CASSPRVVAGTDTQYF
13 TRBJ2-7 TRBD1 TRBV7-9 few TGTGCCAGCAGCGCAGGGGGCGGCTACGAGCAGTACTTC CASSAGGGYEQYF
15 TRBJ2-2 TRBD2 TRBV9 . TGTGCCAGCAGCGTATCTAGCGGTTACACCGGGGAGCTGTTTTTT CASSVSSGYTGELFF
17 TRBJ2-5 . TRBV27 . TGTGCCAGCAGTTTACAGGGGGGAAGGGTATTCCAAGAGACCCAGTACTTC CASSLQGGRVFQETQYF
12 TRBJ2-2 . TRBV19 . TGTGCCTCCAAAAGGAGCACCGGGGAGCTGTTTTTT CASKRSTGELFF